The rows below give T cell receptor beta chains drawn from one sample of a study of naive and memory T cell subsets. Via MiXCR, TCRdb re-called the UMI-ligation and nested PCR reads, giving one row per CDR3 protein. The sample has under 150,000 distinct CDR3 sequences, approximately 15% seen once. The specimen sequenced was naive CD4+ T cells from blood. These receptors all come from a human donor in good health. Both conserved end residues are part of each CDR3. A D gene is named only where the DNA matches it firmly. Clone size is stated in some rows and not others, as once, few, many or a class when expanded.

NA	13	NA	TRBV6-4	TRBJ2-3	TGTGCCAGCAGTGAAGGAAGCACAGATACGCAGTATTTT	CASSEGSTDTQYF
TRBD1	15	few	TRBV29-1	TRBJ2-7	TGCAGCGTTGAAGTGGGCCGGACAGGGGGTTACGAGCAGTACTTC	CSVEVGRTGGYEQYF
NA	15	NA	TRBV30	TRBJ2-2	TGTGCCTGGAGCCAGGGAGTAGCGCCCACCGGGGAGCTGTTTTTT	CAWSQGVAPTGELFF
NA	14	few	TRBV20-1	TRBJ2-3	TGCAGTGCCGAAGAGGGCCTAGGCACAGATACGCAGTATTTT	CSAEEGLGTDTQYF
NA	14	NA	TRBV12-3/TRBV12-4	TRBJ1-1	TGTGCCAGCTCCTCTAGGGCAGGGATCACTGAAGCTTTCTTT	CASSSRAGITEAFF
TRBD1	13	few	TRBV30	TRBJ2-7	TGTGCCTGGGGGACAGCCAGCTACTGGGAGCAGTACTTC	CAWGTASYWEQYF
NA	12	few	TRBV29-1	TRBJ2-5	TGCAGCGTTGTGTCCGGGACAGAGACCCAGTACTTC	CSVVSGTETQYF
TRBD2	16	few	TRBV10-2	TRBJ2-1	TGCGCCAGCAGCGACGGGACTAGCGGGAATGGGGGTGAGCAGTTCTTC	CASSDGTSGNGGEQFF
NA	16	NA	TRBV19	TRBJ2-1	TGTGCCAGTAGTATAGTAGGGACGTGGACCTACAATGAGCAGTTCTTC	CASSIVGTWTYNEQFF
NA	15	NA	TRBV9	TRBJ2-1	TGTGCCAGCAGCGCCCGTCTGGGGCCCTACAATGAGCAGTTCTTC	CASSARLGPYNEQFF
NA	18	NA	TRBV4-1	TRBJ1-4	TGCGCCAGCAGCCAAGAGAGAGTACGGATTACAACTAATGAAAAACTGTTTTTT	CASSQERVRITTNEKLFF
NA	14	NA	TRBV14	TRBJ1-1	TGTGCCAGCAGCCAACTCGCGGCGAACACTGAAGCTTTCTTT	CASSQLAANTEAFF
NA	17	few	TRBV30	TRBJ1-6	TGTGCCTGGAGTACAGGGAGTCTTAGTAGAGGGAATTCACCCCTCCACTTT	CAWSTGSLSRGNSPLHF
TRBD1	16	once	TRBV19	TRBJ2-2	TGTGCCAGTAGTACGCGACAGGGGGCGAACACCGGGGAGCTGTTTTTT	CASSTRQGANTGELFF
TRBD1	14	few	TRBV6-2/TRBV6-3	TRBJ1-5	TGTGCCAGCAGCGACGAACAGGGGACGCAGCCCCAGCATTTT	CASSDEQGTQPQHF
NA	15	NA	TRBV20-1	TRBJ1-3	TGCAGTGCCCGAGACGACTCTCTCTCTGGAAACACCATATATTTT	CSARDDSLSGNTIYF
NA	11	few	TRBV30	TRBJ2-7	TGTGCCTGCGCGGTAGCCTACGAGCAGTACTTC	CACAVAYEQYF
NA	17	few	TRBV4-1	TRBJ2-3	TGCGCCAGCAGCCAAGTTTCCCGACACAAATCTACGGATACGCAGTATTTT	CASSQVSRHKSTDTQYF
NA	15	NA	TRBV28	TRBJ2-5	TGTGCCAGCAGTTCCCTAGGTGGAAGGGGAGAGACCCAGTACTTC	CASSSLGGRGETQYF
NA	13	NA	TRBV6-1	TRBJ2-3	TGTGCCAGCAGTGAACGTTTGGCAGATACGCAGTATTTT	CASSERLADTQYF
NA	15	few	TRBV12-3/TRBV12-4	TRBJ1-6	TGTGCCAGCAGCCCGGGGGAGGGGCTGAATTCACCCCTCCACTTT	CASSPGEGLNSPLHF
NA	17	NA	TRBV12-3/TRBV12-4	TRBJ1-2	TGTGCCAGCAGTTTATATCGGACGGAGCAAGCTAACTATGGCTACACCTTC	CASSLYRTEQANYGYTF
TRBD2	15	few	TRBV10-3	TRBJ2-1	TGTGCCATCAGTGCGTCGGGAGGACTAGACAGTGAGCAGTTCTTC	CAISASGGLDSEQFF
TRBD2	18	few	TRBV10-3	TRBJ2-3	TGTGCCATCAGTGAGACCGGGACTAGCGGGAGAGAAACAGATACGCAGTATTTT	CAISETGTSGRETDTQYF
NA	14	NA	TRBV29-1	TRBJ1-1	TGCAGCGTTGCGAGGACAGCTTTTGGGTCGGAGGCTTTCTTT	CSVARTAFGSEAFF
NA	11	many	TRBV20-1	TRBJ2-1	TGCAGTGCTAGGGGATACAATGAGCAGTTCTTC	CSARGYNEQFF
NA	14	NA	TRBV30	TRBJ1-5	TGTGCCTGGAGTGCCCGGATGGACGATCAGCCCCAGCATTTT	CAWSARMDDQPQHF
TRBD1	18	NA	TRBV29-1	TRBJ2-7	TGCAGCGTTCACCTGAGGACAGGGGGAAGAGGAAGGTCCTACGAGCAGTACTTC	CSVHLRTGGRGRSYEQYF
TRBD2	15	NA	TRBV28	TRBJ2-7	TGTGCCAGCAGTCTAACTAGCGGGTCCTCCTACGAGCAGTACTTC	CASSLTSGSSYEQYF
NA	14	NA	TRBV12-3/TRBV12-4	TRBJ2-1	TGTGCCAGCATAAGAGGGGGGGAGTACAATGAGCAGTTCTTC	CASIRGGEYNEQFF
NA	17	NA	TRBV20-1	TRBJ1-3	TGCAGTGCTAGAGATTTTGGACAGATTTACTCTGGAAACACCATATATTTT	CSARDFGQIYSGNTIYF
NA	15	NA	TRBV6-5	TRBJ2-1	TGTGCCAGCAGGACCGAGGGGATTACCTACAATGAGCAGTTCTTC	CASRTEGITYNEQFF
NA	13	NA	TRBV7-9	TRBJ2-1	TGTGCCAGCAGCTTAGTCTTCGGTAATGAGCAGTTCTTC	CASSLVFGNEQFF
TRBD2	15	NA	TRBV5-1	TRBJ2-3	TGCGCCAGCAGCTTGGTAGGCGGGAGTAGAGATACGCAGTATTTT	CASSLVGGSRDTQYF
NA	15	NA	TRBV6-1	TRBJ1-5	TGTGCCAGCAGTACCGGGCCGACGTTCAATCAGCCCCAGCATTTT	CASSTGPTFNQPQHF
NA	12	many	TRBV20-1	TRBJ1-4	TGCAGTGCCCCGAGGACAGATGAAAAACTGTTTTTT	CSAPRTDEKLFF
NA	17	few	TRBV5-6	TRBJ2-5	TGTGCCAGCAGCGACCCCCCCGGGACAAAAAAAGAGGAGACCCAGTACTTC	CASSDPPGTKKEETQYF
TRBD1	18	few	TRBV25-1	TRBJ2-1	TGTGCCAGCAGTGAAGAAGTGGTAAAGACAGGGGTCCCAAATGAGCAGTTCTTC	CASSEEVVKTGVPNEQFF
TRBD2	18	NA	TRBV5-1	TRBJ2-1	TGCGCCAGCAGCTTGGATCCTAGCGGGAGGGCCTCTCCGAATGAGCAGTTCTTC	CASSLDPSGRASPNEQFF
NA	15	NA	TRBV29-1	TRBJ1-2	TGCAGCGTTGTCCCGTTTACCGGGACGGCTCGTGACTACACCTTC	CSVVPFTGTARDYTF
NA	12	few	TRBV7-9	TRBJ2-3	TGTGTCAGCAGCAGAGAGACAGATACGCAGTATTTT	CVSSRETDTQYF
NA	13	NA	TRBV20-1	TRBJ2-3	TGCAGTGCTAGAGTCCCAGGGCCAGATACGCAGTATTTT	CSARVPGPDTQYF
NA	12	NA	TRBV20-1	TRBJ2-7	TGCAGCCTAGCGCTACCTACGGAAGAGCAGTACTTC	CSLALPTEEQYF
NA	15	NA	TRBV3-1	TRBJ2-2	TGTGCCAGCAGCCATGGCTTCGGGGCGGCCGGGGAGCTGTTTTTT	CASSHGFGAAGELFF
NA	13	NA	TRBV11-1	TRBJ1-1	TGTGCCAGCAACAAAAATACAGACACTGAAGCTTTCTTT	CASNKNTDTEAFF
NA	15	few	TRBV5-1	TRBJ1-5	TGCGCCAGCAGCTTGGGAACGGGAGACAATCAGCCCCAGCATTTT	CASSLGTGDNQPQHF